The table lists the clone carrying this T cell receptor beta chain with many counts. Its antigen is currently unknown. These data belong to a study of identical twins. From the 5' RACE reads, TCRdb called clonotypes with MiXCR, one entry per CDR3 protein. The sample yields fewer than 650,000 distinct CDR3 sequences, about 7.6% seen once. Points from the study as a whole: With beta out-of-frame sequences, excess sharing by twins was weaker.

There are 16 residues in the CDR3. Germline CDR1 is SGHRS and CDR2 is YFSETQ. J was trimmed by 7 bases and V by 2 bases; bases with no gene match: 7. This sample also appeared in a second study, on yellow fever vaccine responses in identical twins.

This rearrangement joins TRBV5-1 to TRBJ2-1; 12 nucleotides line up with TRBD2. The clonotype was recovered from a woman aged 18-29 years in good health. Material for sequencing was PBMCs. In nucleotides, the CDR3 is TGCGCCAGCAGCTTTTCTGGACTAGCGGGGCCTAATGAGCAGTTCTTC. This sequence encodes CASSFSGLAGPNEQFF.